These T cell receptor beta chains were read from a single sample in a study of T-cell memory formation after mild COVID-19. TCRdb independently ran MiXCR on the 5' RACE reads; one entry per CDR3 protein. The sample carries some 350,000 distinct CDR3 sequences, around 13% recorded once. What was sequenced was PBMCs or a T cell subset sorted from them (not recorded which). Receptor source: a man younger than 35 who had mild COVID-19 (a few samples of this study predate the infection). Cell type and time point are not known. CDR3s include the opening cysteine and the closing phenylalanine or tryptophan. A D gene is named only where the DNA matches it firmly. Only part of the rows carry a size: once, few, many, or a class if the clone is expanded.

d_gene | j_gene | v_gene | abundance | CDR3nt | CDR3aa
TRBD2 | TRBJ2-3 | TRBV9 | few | TGTGCCAGCAGCGTAATGAGCGGGGGATCCACAGATACGCAGTATTTT | CASSVMSGGSTDTQYF
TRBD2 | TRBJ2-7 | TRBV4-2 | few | TGTGCCAGCAGCCCCCGGGGTAGCGGGGACTCCTACGAGCAGTACTTC | CASSPRGSGDSYEQYF
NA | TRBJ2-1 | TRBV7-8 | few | TGTGCCAGCAGCTTAGGATTCGCCGGGACAAGCTTGGTAGATGAGCAGTTCTTC | CASSLGFAGTSLVDEQFF
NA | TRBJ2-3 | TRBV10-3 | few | TGTGCCATCAGTGAGGGACAGATAAGCACAGATACGCAGTATTTT | CAISEGQISTDTQYF
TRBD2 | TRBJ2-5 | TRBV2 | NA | TGTGCCACTAAGACTAGCGGAGCGCAAGAGACCCAGTACTTC | CATKTSGAQETQYF
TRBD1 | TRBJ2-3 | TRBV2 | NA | TGTGCCAGCAGTCCCTACAGGGGAAGCACAGATACGCAGTATTTT | CASSPYRGSTDTQYF
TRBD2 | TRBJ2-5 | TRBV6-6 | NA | TGTGCCAGCAGTCGAGCGGGGGGGGGCCGCCAAGAGACCCAGTACTTC | CASSRAGGGRQETQYF
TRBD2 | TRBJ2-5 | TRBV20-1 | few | TGCAGTGCTAGAGAGGGACTAACTCAAGAGACCCAGTACTTC | CSAREGLTQETQYF
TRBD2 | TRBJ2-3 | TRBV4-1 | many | TGCGCCAGCAGCCAAGGCCGCACTAGCGGGGGGGCCATTTGGGATACGCAGTATTTT | CASSQGRTSGGAIWDTQYF
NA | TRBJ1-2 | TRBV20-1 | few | TGCAGTGCTCATGGCTACACCTTC | CSAHGYTF
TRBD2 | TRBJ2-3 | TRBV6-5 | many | TGTGCCAGCAGCCTATTTTCTAGCGGGGGACCGTCTAGCACAGATACGCAGTATTTT | CASSLFSSGGPSSTDTQYF
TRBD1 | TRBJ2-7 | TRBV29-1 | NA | TGCAGCGCCAAAGACAGGGGCCCGACCTACGAGCAGTACTTC | CSAKDRGPTYEQYF
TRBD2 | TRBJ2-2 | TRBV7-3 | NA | TGTGCCAGCAGCCCTAGGACTAGCCCACCCGGGGAGCTGTTTTTT | CASSPRTSPPGELFF
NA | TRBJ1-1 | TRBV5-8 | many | TGTGCCAGCAGCTTCGGGCAGGGGAGGACTGAAGCTTTCTTT | CASSFGQGRTEAFF
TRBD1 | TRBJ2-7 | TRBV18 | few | TGTGCCAGCTCTCTCCCGGGTGGAACAGGGGATATCTACGAGCAGTACTTC | CASSLPGGTGDIYEQYF